Presented here are 26 T cell receptor beta chains from one specimen sequenced in a study of T cell changes during pregnancy in multiple sclerosis. The repertoire was sequenced with immunoSEQ multiplex PCR; TCRdb's copy has only in-frame clones and lacks some. Of around 50,000 clones in the sample, 80% to 95% were seen once. This material consisted of CD4+ T cells from peripheral blood mononuclear cells, taken in the third trimester of pregnancy. Receptors were obtained from a female donor with multiple sclerosis, enrolled in a pregnancy study.

This clone was seen just once. The rearrangement uses TRBV7-9 and TRBJ2-7; weak D call: TRBD1 (6 bases). The germline V gene encodes CDR1 SEHNR and CDR2 FQNEAQ (reference sequence). Trimming took 5 bases from V and 2 from J, leaving 13 bases between them. The CDR3 is made up of 14 amino acids. CDR3 DNA: TGTGCCAGCAGCCCCGGACAGTGGACCTACGAGCAGTACTTC. Encoded protein: CASSPGQWTYEQYF.

The chain couples TRBV6-5 to TRBJ2-4; TRBD2 agrees at 7 bases. J lost 8 bases, V lost 0 bases, and 7 bases had no gene match. This CDR3 is 15 amino acids long. The germline gives CDR1 MNHEY, CDR2 SVGAGI. The CDR3 reads CASSYSGGLTYIQYF. In DNA form, the CDR3 reads TGTGCCAGCAGTTACTCCGGGGGACTAACATACATTCAGTACTTC.

V gene TRBV10-3 combines with J gene TRBJ1-1; D is unresolved. The V gene's germline CDR1 is ENHRY and CDR2 SYGVKD. Trimming stripped 0 bases from V and 0 bases from J, with 11 bases between. The CDR3 length is 16 residues. The CDR3 reads CAISESMQTMNTEAFF. The CDR3 bases are TGTGCCATCAGTGAGTCGATGCAGACTATGAACACTGAAGCTTTCTTT.

The chain couples TRBV7-6 to TRBJ1-1; D not certain. V was shortened by 2 bases and J by 4 bases, with 8 bases between the two germline ends. This CDR3 has 13 residues. The germline gives CDR1 SGHVS, CDR2 FNYEAQ. CDR3 DNA: TGTGCCAGCAGCTTACAACAGTTCACTGAAGCTTTCTTT. Protein product: CASSLQQFTEAFF.

This clone was found once. The genes are TRBV9 and TRBJ1-4, with D perhaps matching TRBD1 (6 bases). V lost 4 bases and J 2 bases, leaving 9 bases between the germline ends. CDR3 length: 14 residues. Germline V gene lookup returns CDR1 SGDLS and CDR2 YYNGEE. The CDR3 DNA reads as TGTGCCAGCAGCCCCGGACAGACTAATGAAAAACTGTTTTTT. It yields the protein CASSPGQTNEKLFF. Together with reference TRBV9 and TRBJ1-4, the CDR3 gives the full variable domain: DSGVTQTPKHLITATGQRVTLRCSPRSGDLSVYWYQQSLDQGLQFLIQYYNGEERAKGNILERFSAQQFPDLHSELNLSSLELGDSALYFCASSPGQTNEKLFFGSGTQLSVL.

The chain carries TRBV7-2 and TRBJ2-3; the D gene is possibly TRBD1 (5 bases). V lost 1 base, J lost 1 base, and 12 bases lay in between. This CDR3 has 16 residues. The germline gives CDR1 SGHTA, CDR2 FQGNSA. The CDR3 nucleotides are TGTGCCAGCAGCTTAGTGCTGGGGCCCCGCACAGATACGCAGTATTTT. Translation gives CASSLVLGPRTDTQYF.

The chain carries TRBV27 and TRBJ1-5; maybe TRBD1 (6 bases). The V end lost 4 bases, the J end lost 7 bases, and 11 bases lay between the germline ends. The germline V gene has CDR1 MNHEY and CDR2 SMNVEV (reference sequence). This CDR3 spans 13 amino acids. CDR3 protein: CASSSQGRQPQHF. Written as DNA, the CDR3 is TGTGCCAGCAGTTCACAGGGTCGGCAGCCCCAGCATTTT.

The V gene is TRBV5-4, the J gene TRBJ2-1; maybe TRBD1 (5 bases). Germline assignment: CDR1 SGHNT and CDR2 YYREEE (reference sequence). V was trimmed by 0 bases and J by 8 bases, leaving 9 bases between them. This CDR3 is built from 13 residues. CDR3 nucleotide sequence: TGTGCCAGCAGCTTGGGTGGGGCGGATGAGCAGTTCTTC. This encodes CASSLGGADEQFF.

This rearrangement joins TRBV5-1 to TRBJ2-3, with TRBD2 matching 10 bases. Per the germline V gene, CDR1 is SGHRS and CDR2 is YFSETQ. This CDR3 spans 17 amino acids. After removal of 0 bases from V and 0 bases from J, the junction contained 4 bases not matched to a gene. The CDR3 loop is CASSLGLLAGSTDTQYF. The DNA for the CDR3 is TGCGCCAGCAGCTTGGGATTACTAGCGGGGAGCACAGATACGCAGTATTTT.

The V gene is TRBV15, the J gene TRBJ1-2, with 10 nucleotides matching TRBD1. V trimming: 6 bases; J trimming: 5 bases; junction bases outside the gene matches: 3. This CDR3 is 13 amino acids long. Germline loops: CDR1 LNHNV, CDR2 YYDKDF (reference sequence). The CDR3 nucleotides read TGTGCCACCAGTAGGGACAGGGGATATGGCTACACCTTC. It is translated as CATSRDRGYGYTF.

This chain connects TRBV30 to TRBJ2-2; maybe TRBD2 (5 bases). Germline-derived CDR1 and CDR2 are GTSNPN and SVGIG (reference sequence). Trimming pared 2 bases from V and 5 bases from J, leaving 12 bases between. The CDR3 loop spans 14 amino acids. CDR3 bases: TGTGCCTGGAGTATATGGACTTCGACCGGGGAGCTGTTTTTT. It codes for CAWSIWTSTGELFF.

The chain is built from TRBV5-1 and TRBJ2-2; 9 bases are shared with TRBD1. Germline assignment: CDR1 SGHRS and CDR2 YFSETQ. CDR3 length: 16 amino acids. The V and J ends lost 2 bases and 6 bases, in that order; junction bases with no gene match: 8. CDR3 protein: CASSFIPGQGAGELFF. In nucleotides, the CDR3 is TGCGCCAGCAGCTTCATCCCGGGACAGGGTGCCGGGGAGCTGTTTTTT.

The chain uses TRBV6-6 and TRBJ1-5; weak D call: TRBD1 (5 bases). The CDR3 has 16 residues. Trimming took 7 bases from V and 0 from J, leaving 16 bases between them. In germline, CDR1 is MNHNY, CDR2 SVGAGI (reference sequence). The CDR3 nucleotides read TGTGCCAGCATCCACGGAGGGACGGTTAGCAATCAGCCCCAGCATTTT. Translated: CASIHGGTVSNQPQHF.

This clone was seen more than once but under ten times. V and J are TRBV29-1 and TRBJ1-5, with TRBD1 identical over 9 bases. Germline V gives CDR1 SQVTM, CDR2 ANQGSEA. The CDR3 length is 14 residues. V lost 4 bases and J lost 5; bases outside the gene matches: 6. CDR3: CSVGTGEMHQPQHF. The CDR3 bases are TGCAGCGTTGGGACAGGGGAAATGCATCAGCCCCAGCATTTT.

This clone came up once. The chain uses TRBV6-5 and TRBJ2-5, with TRBD2 as a possible D gene (6 bases). Trimming took off 4 bases at V and 4 bases at J, with 16 bases between the two ends. Germline V lookup: CDR1 MNHEY, CDR2 SVGAGI. There are 15 residues in the CDR3. The CDR3 region is CASSSTSLGSETQYF. The CDR3 nucleotides are TGTGCCAGCAGTTCGACTAGTTTGGGTTCAGAGACCCAGTACTTC.

The chain combines TRBV21-1 with TRBJ2-1; TRBD2, the table's D call, lacks a check against the DNA. TRBV21-1 is given as a pseudogene. This CDR3 is built from 14 residues. The CDR3 protein is CASSYDTGGSEQFF. The CDR3 coding sequence is TGTGCCAGCAGCTACGACACGGGAGGGAGTGAGCAGTTCTTC.

CDR3 DNA sequence: TGTGCCGTGGGGCGGTCGAATGAAAAACTGTTTTTT. This codes for CAVGRSNEKLFF. The chain recombines TRBV10-3 with TRBJ1-4, with D perhaps matching TRBD1 (5 bases). The germline V gene encodes CDR1 ENHRY and CDR2 SYGVKD. The CDR3 is 12 amino acids. Trimming pared 11 bases from V and 5 bases from J, leaving 12 bases between.

The chain carries TRBV7-8 and TRBJ1-3; D gene unclear. The V gene lost 5 bases and the J gene lost 0 bases, with 17 bases spanning the gap. This CDR3 has 17 amino acids. Germline assignment: CDR1 SGHVS and CDR2 FQNEAQ. CDR3 sequence: CASSTMTWVSSGNTIYF. In DNA, the CDR3 is TGTGCCAGCAGCACCATGACTTGGGTCTCCTCTGGAAACACCATATATTTT.

The chain recombines TRBV6-5 with TRBJ1-2; the D gene is possibly TRBD1 (6 bases). Trimming stripped 6 bases from V and 6 bases from J, with 17 bases between. From germline, CDR1 is MNHEY and CDR2 SVGAGI. The CDR3 sequence is 14 residues long. CDR3 sequence (DNA): TGTGCCAGCAGGCTGACTCGACAGGCGCATGGCTACACCTTC. Translating gives CASRLTRQAHGYTF.

V usage is TRBV9 and J usage is TRBJ2-2, with 7 nucleotides matching TRBD1. The V gene's germline CDR1 is SGDLS and CDR2 YYNGEE. J lost 5 bases, V lost 4 bases, and 5 bases had no gene match. This CDR3 comprises 14 residues. The CDR3 reads CASSLDRDTGELFF. CDR3 coding DNA: TGTGCCAGCAGCTTAGACAGGGATACCGGGGAGCTGTTTTTT.

The chain couples TRBV5-6 to TRBJ1-5; no definite D call. The V gene's germline CDR1 is SGHDT and CDR2 YYEEEE. The CDR3 has 13 amino acids. V was clipped by 1 base and J by 3 bases, with 5 bases between them. CDR3 in amino acids: CASSLTFNQPQHF. In DNA form, the CDR3 reads TGTGCCAGCAGCTTGACTTTCAATCAGCCCCAGCATTTT.

This clone has just one count. The chain recombines TRBV6-1 with TRBJ2-5; 13 bases fit TRBD2. Germline V gives CDR1 MNHNS, CDR2 SASEGT. CDR3 length: 18 amino acids. Trimming took 0 bases from V and 0 from J; bases not matched to a gene: 4. This CDR3 is CASSEALTSGGYQETQYF. CDR3 nucleotide sequence: TGTGCCAGCAGTGAAGCGCTGACTAGCGGGGGGTACCAAGAGACCCAGTACTTC.

The rearrangement uses TRBV19 and TRBJ1-2; D is perhaps TRBD1 (5 bases). Germline assignment: CDR1 LNHDA and CDR2 SQIVND (reference sequence). V lost 8 bases, J lost 4 bases, and 14 bases lay in between. This CDR3 has 13 amino acids. The CDR3 DNA reads as TGTGCCAGTTGGAGGGGCCCCCCCTATGGCTACACCTTC. Its translation: CASWRGPPYGYTF.

This rearrangement joins TRBV18 to TRBJ2-5; 10 bases align to TRBD2. The CDR3 consists of 18 residues. CDR1 is KGHSH and CDR2 is LQKENI in the germline V gene. V was pared by 3 bases and J by 0 bases, with 10 bases of the junction left unmatched. The CDR3 bases are TGTGCCAGCTCACCCGATCCCTCTAGCGGGGGCAACCAAGAGACCCAGTACTTC. It encodes CASSPDPSSGGNQETQYF.

J is TRBJ2-2 and V is TRBV9; maybe TRBD2 (5 bases). The V gene lost 3 bases and the J gene lost 7 bases, with 13 bases spanning the gap. The CDR3 contains 14 residues. Germline loops: CDR1 SGDLS, CDR2 YYNGEE. This chain's CDR3 is CASSAAAADGELFF. Written as DNA, the CDR3 is TGTGCCAGCAGCGCCGCAGCGGCAGACGGGGAGCTGTTTTTT.

The gene calls are TRBV29-1 and TRBJ2-1, with D perhaps TRBD2 (6 bases). CDR3 length: 15 residues. The V gene lost 6 bases and the J gene lost 3 bases, with 18 bases spanning the gap. Per the germline V gene, CDR1 is SQVTM and CDR2 is ANQGSEA. CDR3 sequence (DNA): TGCAGCGTACTACAAGCCATGGGGGGCTACAATGAGCAGTTCTTC. This gives the protein CSVLQAMGGYNEQFF.